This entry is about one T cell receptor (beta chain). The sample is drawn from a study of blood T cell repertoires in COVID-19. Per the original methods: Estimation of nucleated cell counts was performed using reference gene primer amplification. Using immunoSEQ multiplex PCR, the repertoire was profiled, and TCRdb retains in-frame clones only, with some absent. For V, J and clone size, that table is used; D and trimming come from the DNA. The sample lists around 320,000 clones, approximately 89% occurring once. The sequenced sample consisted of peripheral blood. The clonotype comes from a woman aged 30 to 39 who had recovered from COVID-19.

Here the CDR3 reads CASSSPGGVQTQYF. The CDR3, as DNA: TGTGCCAGCAGCTCCCCTGGGGGCGTTCAGACCCAGTACTTC. The rearrangement uses TRBV7-2 and TRBJ2-5, with a possible D match to TRBD1 (6 bases). The V end was cut by 4 bases, the J end by 6 bases, with 15 bases between. The CDR3 covers 14 residues. Germline values: CDR1 SGHTA, CDR2 FQGNSA.